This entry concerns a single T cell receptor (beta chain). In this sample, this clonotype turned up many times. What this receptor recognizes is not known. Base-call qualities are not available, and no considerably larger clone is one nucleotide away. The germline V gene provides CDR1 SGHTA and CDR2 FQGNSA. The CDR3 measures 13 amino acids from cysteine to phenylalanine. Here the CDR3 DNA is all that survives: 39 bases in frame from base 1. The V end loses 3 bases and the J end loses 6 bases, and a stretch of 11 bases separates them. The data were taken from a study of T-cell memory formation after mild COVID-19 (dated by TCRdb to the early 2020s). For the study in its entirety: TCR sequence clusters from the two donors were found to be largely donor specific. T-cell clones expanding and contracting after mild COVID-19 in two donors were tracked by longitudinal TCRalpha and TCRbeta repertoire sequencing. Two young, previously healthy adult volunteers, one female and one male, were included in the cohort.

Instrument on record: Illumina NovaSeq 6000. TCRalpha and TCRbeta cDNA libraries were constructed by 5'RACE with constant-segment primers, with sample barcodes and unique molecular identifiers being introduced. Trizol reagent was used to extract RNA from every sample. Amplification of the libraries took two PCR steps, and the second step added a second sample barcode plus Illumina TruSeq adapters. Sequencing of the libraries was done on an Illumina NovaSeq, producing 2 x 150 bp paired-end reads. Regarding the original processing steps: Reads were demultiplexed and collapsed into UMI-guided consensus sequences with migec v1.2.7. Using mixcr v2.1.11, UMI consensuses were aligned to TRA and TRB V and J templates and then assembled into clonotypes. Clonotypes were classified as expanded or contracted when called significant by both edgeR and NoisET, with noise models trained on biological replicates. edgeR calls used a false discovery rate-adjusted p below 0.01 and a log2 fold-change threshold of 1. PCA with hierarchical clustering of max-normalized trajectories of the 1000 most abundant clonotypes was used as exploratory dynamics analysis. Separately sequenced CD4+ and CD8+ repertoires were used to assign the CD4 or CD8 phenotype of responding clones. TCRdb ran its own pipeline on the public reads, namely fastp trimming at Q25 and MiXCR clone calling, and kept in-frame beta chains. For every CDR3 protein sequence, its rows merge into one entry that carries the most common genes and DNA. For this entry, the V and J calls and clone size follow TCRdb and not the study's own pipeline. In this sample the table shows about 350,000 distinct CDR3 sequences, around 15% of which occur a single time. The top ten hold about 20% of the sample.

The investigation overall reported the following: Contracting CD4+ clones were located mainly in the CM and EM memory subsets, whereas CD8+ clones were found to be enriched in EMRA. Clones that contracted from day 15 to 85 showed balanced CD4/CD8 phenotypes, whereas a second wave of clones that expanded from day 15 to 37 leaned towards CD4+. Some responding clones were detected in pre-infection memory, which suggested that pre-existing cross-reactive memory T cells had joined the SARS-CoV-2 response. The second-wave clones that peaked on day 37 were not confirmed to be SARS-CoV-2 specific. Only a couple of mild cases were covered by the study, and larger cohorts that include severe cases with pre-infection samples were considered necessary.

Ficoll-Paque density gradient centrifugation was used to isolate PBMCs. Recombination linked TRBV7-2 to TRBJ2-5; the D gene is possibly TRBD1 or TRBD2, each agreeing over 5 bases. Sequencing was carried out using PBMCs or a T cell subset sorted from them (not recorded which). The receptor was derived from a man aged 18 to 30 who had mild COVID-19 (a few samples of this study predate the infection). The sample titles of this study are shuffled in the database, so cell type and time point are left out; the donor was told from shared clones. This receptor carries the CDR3 CASSLGTGKTQYF. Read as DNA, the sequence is TGTGCCAGCAGCTTGGGGACGGGGAAGACCCAGTACTTC.